These T cell receptor beta chains were read from a single sample in a study of blood T cell repertoires in COVID-19. Sequencing used immunoSEQ multiplex PCR; TCRdb keeps in-frame clones, though not all of them. The sample lists over 120,000 clones; 60% to 85% were seen once. Sequences were obtained from peripheral blood. Receptor source: an elderly woman with active or convalescent COVID-19. Each CDR3 is given with its conserved first and last residue.

V: TRBV27
CDR3: CASSWQASYEQYF

V: TRBV23-1
CDR3: CASSQVGPNSGNTIYF

V: TRBV4-1
CDR3: CASSLRDGAGSANTGELFF

V: TRBV19
CDR3: CASSTGQGNEKLFF

V: TRBV28
CDR3: CASSSPGLAEDTQYF

V: TRBV27
CDR3: CASRFKQGADTGELFF

V: TRBV11-3
CDR3: CASSLGAGMYEQYF

V: TRBV6-5
CDR3: CASVMNTEAFF

V: TRBV30
CDR3: CAWSALGAVYNEQFF

V: TRBV9
CDR3: CASSVLPSNTGELFF

V: TRBV5-1
CDR3: CASSLGPPREAFF

V: TRBV10-2
CDR3: CASSWTGGSDQPQHF

V: TRBV29-1
CDR3: CSVAVGGTEAFF

V: TRBV3-1/TRBV3-2
CDR3: CASSRRGGDPNTEAFF

V: TRBV6-5
CDR3: CATSGVSGTEAFF

V: TRBV4-3
CDR3: CASSQGTGTFSGNTIYF

V: TRBV18
CDR3: CASSPPPGTSGNNEQFF

V: TRBV19
CDR3: CATITRGFMNTEAFF

V: TRBV6-1
CDR3: CASSEFPATNTEAFF

V: TRBV14
CDR3: CASSQVGQGITEAFF

V: TRBV7-9
CDR3: CASSSGISGVIYNEQFF

V: TRBV7-6
CDR3: CASSSTIAGGYNEQFF

V: TRBV10-3
CDR3: CAISQGGNEKLFF

V: TRBV19
CDR3: CASSAYRGSAGELFF

V: TRBV11-2
CDR3: CASSLGPGQGTSFYEQYF

V: TRBV9
CDR3: CASRGSGGTEAFF

V: TRBV7-8
CDR3: CASITGIRQETQYF

V: TRBV28
CDR3: CATRGGNQPQHF

V: TRBV2
CDR3: CASSGDRRTTNAYEQYF

V: TRBV7-8
CDR3: CASSWGPRGTGNEQFF

V: TRBV6-1
CDR3: CASSEARTEYNEQFF

V: TRBV3-1/TRBV3-2
CDR3: CASSPGRRYEQYF

V: TRBV5-4
CDR3: CASSRDRKSTSYEQYF

V: TRBV18
CDR3: CASAPDREPYNEQFF

V: TRBV18
CDR3: CASSPRDRGLEQYF

V: TRBV6-5
CDR3: CASRDRGLISGYTF

V: TRBV6-1
CDR3: CASSSDRVGGYTF

V: TRBV24-1
CDR3: CATSPAGSGANVLTF

V: TRBV6-5
CDR3: CASSNDRGVNEKLFF

V: TRBV9
CDR3: CASSVRQGAGYTF

V: TRBV4-2
CDR3: CASSAGISGEQYF

V: TRBV11-2
CDR3: CASSRDRGNEKLFF

V: TRBV5-1
CDR3: CASSFLAGGRDTQYF

V: TRBV4-2
CDR3: CASSDRTSGGTDTQYF

V: TRBV15
CDR3: CATSRDSWGAGNTIYF